This record concerns one T cell receptor beta chain sequence. The data derive from a study of PD-1 blockade in classical Hodgkin lymphoma. Study at large: Patients got intravenous nivolumab 3 mg/kg every 2 weeks.

TCRdb's table, derived via immunoSEQ multiplex PCR, lists solely in-frame clones and lacks some. The data show about 60,000 clones, approximately 90% seen once. The CDR3 loop spans 17 amino acids. CDR1 MGHRA and CDR2 YSYEKL come from the germline V gene. The V and J ends lost 0 bases and 5 bases respectively, with 16 bases between them. Time point: cycle 4 day 1 (C4D1), after less than seven weeks of nivolumab. No patient escaped relapse after autologous stem cell transplantation, and brentuximab vedotin exposure varied. The J gene is TRBJ1-4, the V gene TRBV4-1; TRBD1 is a possible D gene (6 bases). The sequenced sample was peripheral blood mononuclear cells (PBMCs), obtained before the fourth cycle of nivolumab. The TCR sequence derives from a human donor with classical Hodgkin lymphoma. The CDR3 is CASSQEETLQGNEKLFF. For the CDR3, the DNA is TGCGCCAGCAGCCAAGAAGAAACCCTACAGGGAAATGAAAAACTGTTTTTT.